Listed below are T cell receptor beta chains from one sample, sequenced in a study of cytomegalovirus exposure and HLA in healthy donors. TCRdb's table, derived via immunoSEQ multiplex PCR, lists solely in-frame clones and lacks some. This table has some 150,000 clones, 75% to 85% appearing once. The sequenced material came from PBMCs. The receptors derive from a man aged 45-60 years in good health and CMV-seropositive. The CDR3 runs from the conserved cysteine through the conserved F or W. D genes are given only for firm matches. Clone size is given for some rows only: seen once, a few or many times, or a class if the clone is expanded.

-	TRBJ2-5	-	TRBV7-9	TGTTCCAGCGGATCCAACGAGGCAGCCTCCCGGGAGACCCAGTACTTC	CSSGSNEAASRETQYF
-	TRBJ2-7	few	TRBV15	TGTGCCACCAGCAGAGCTCTCTGGGGAGGCGAGCAGTACTTC	CATSRALWGGEQYF
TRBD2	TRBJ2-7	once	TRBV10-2	TGCGCCAGCAGTGATGGCGGGAGTGGGGCCTACGAGCAGTACTTC	CASSDGGSGAYEQYF
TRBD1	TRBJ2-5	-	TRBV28	TGTGCCAGTTCACAGACAGGGGGCCCGGAGACCCAGTACTTC	CASSQTGGPETQYF
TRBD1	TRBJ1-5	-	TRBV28	TGTGCCAGCAGTTTACCGTCAGGGGGGCAGCCCCAGCATTTT	CASSLPSGGQPQHF
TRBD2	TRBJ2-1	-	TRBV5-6	TGTGCCAGCAGCCCGACTAGCCAGAGCTCCTACAATGAGCAGTTCTTC	CASSPTSQSSYNEQFF
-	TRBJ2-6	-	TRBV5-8	TGTGCCAGCAGCTTGGAGACGGGGGCTGGGGCCAACGTCCTGACTTTC	CASSLETGAGANVLTF
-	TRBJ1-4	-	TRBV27	TGTGCCAGCCCCCGGACAGTCACAACTAATGAAAAACTGTTTTTT	CASPRTVTTNEKLFF
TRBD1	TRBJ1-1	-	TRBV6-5	TGTGCCAGCACTGGGGGACAGGGAGGGGTTACTGAAGCTTTCTTT	CASTGGQGGVTEAFF
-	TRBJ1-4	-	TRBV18	TGTGCCAGCTCACCACAGCCCCCAGGTTCCACTAGAGAAAAACTGTTTTTT	CASSPQPPGSTREKLFF
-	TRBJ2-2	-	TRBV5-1	TGCGCCAGCAGTTGGCTAGGTGTTGGCGCCGGGGAGCTGTTTTTT	CASSWLGVGAGELFF
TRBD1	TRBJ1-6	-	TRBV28	TGTGCCAGCAGTAGGCCCCGGGACAGGAATTCACCCCTCCACTTT	CASSRPRDRNSPLHF
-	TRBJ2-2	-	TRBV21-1	TGTGCCAGCAGCAAAGATCGGGCTAGCGGGAGACCCGACACCGGGGAGCTGTTTTTT	CASSKDRASGRPDTGELFF
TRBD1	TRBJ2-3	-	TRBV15	TGTGCCACCGGGACAGGAACAGATACGCAGTATTTT	CATGTGTDTQYF
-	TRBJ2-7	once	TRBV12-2	TGTGCAAGTCGCCCCGAGCGGGAGAGGCCCCCCGAGGTTGAAAACGAGCAGTACTTC	CASRPERERPPEVENEQYF
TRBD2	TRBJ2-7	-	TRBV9	TGTGCCAGCAGCGTGACTAGCGGGGCCTCCTACGAGCAGTACTTC	CASSVTSGASYEQYF
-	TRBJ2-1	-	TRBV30	TGTGCCTGGGGCCCGAGACGGGGGTCCTACAATGAGCAGTTCTTC	CAWGPRRGSYNEQFF
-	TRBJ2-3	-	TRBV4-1	TGCGCCAGCAGCTCGTGGGACTTAGATACGCAGTATTTT	CASSSWDLDTQYF
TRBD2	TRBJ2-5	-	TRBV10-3	TGTGCCATCAGAGCCTCTAGCGGGAGGCCCCAAGAGACCCAGTACTTC	CAIRASSGRPQETQYF
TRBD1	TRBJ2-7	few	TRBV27	TGTGCCAGCAGTTTGGTAGTCGGGCAGGGGGCCTACGAGCAGTACTTC	CASSLVVGQGAYEQYF
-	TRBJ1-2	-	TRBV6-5	TGTGCCAGCAGCGACATAGGGAGGTCTAACTATGGCTACACCTTC	CASSDIGRSNYGYTF
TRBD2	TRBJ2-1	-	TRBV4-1	TGCGCCAGCAGCCAAGATCCCCAAGGCGGGAGGGCTGAGTTCTTC	CASSQDPQGGRAEFF
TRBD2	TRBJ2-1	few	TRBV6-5	TGTGCCAGCAGTCGGACTAGCGGGAGGGTGGAGCAGTTCTTC	CASSRTSGRVEQFF
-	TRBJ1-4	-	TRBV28	TGTGCCAGCAGTTTACGGGGGGGGGCTAGTGAAAAACTGTTTTTT	CASSLRGGASEKLFF
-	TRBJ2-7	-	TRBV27	TGTGCCAGCAGTTTATCGAGGACAAACTACGAGCAGTACTTC	CASSLSRTNYEQYF
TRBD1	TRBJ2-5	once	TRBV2	TGTGCCAGCAGCGGGGGACAGGGAGAGACCCAGTACTTC	CASSGGQGETQYF
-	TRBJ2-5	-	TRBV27	TGTGCCAGCAGTTTGAGAAGATACCAAGAGACCCAGTACTTC	CASSLRRYQETQYF
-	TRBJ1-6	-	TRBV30	TGTGCCTGGACTCGAGCTAGCTCCTATAATTCACCCCTCCACTTT	CAWTRASSYNSPLHF
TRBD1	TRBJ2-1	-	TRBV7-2	TGTGCCAGCAGCCGGACAGGGAGAGTGGGGGAGCAGTTCTTC	CASSRTGRVGEQFF
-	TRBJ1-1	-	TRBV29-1	TGCAGCGTTGCACAGGGTGGCACTGAAGCTTTCTTT	CSVAQGGTEAFF
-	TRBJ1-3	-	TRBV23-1	TGCGCCAGCAGTCATGGCCGGGGGTACCTCTCCGGAAACACCATATATTTT	CASSHGRGYLSGNTIYF
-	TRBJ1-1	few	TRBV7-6	TGTGCCAGCAGCAGGGGGAGGGGTTTGGGTAGCCGGATGAACACTGAAGCTTTCTTT	CASSRGRGLGSRMNTEAFF
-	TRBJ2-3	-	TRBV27	TGTGCCAGCAGTTTGCAGGTTGGCACAGATACGCAGTATTTT	CASSLQVGTDTQYF